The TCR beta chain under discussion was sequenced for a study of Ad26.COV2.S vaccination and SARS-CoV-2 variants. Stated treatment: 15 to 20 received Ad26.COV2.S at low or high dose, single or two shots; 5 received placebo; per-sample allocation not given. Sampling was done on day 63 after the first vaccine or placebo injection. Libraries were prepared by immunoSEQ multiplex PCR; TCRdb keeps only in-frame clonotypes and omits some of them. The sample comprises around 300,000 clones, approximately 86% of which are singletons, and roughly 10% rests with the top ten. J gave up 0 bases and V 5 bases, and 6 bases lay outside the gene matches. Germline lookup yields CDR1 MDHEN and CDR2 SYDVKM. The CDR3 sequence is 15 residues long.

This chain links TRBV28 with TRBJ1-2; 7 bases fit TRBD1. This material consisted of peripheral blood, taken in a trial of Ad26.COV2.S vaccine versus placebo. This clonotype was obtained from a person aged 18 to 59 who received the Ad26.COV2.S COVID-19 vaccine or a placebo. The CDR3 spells CASSMQGESNYGYTF. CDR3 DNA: TGTGCCAGCAGTATGCAGGGGGAGTCTAACTATGGCTACACCTTC.